This T cell receptor beta chain emerged from a study of blood T cell repertoires in COVID-19. At the level of the study: Samples of COVID-19 (acute and convalescent) were obtained from the United States, Italy and Spain. PBMCs, B-cell-depleted T cells, or T cells were the source of the cDNA or gDNA that made up the material.

Per the original methods: Nucleated cell number was recorded as an estimate derived from reference gene primer amplification. Sequencing was performed with immunoSEQ multiplex PCR; in TCRdb, only in-frame clones are kept and a portion is missing. V and J calls and clone size are those listed in that table; D and trimming were worked out from the DNA. The table records 150,000 to 200,000 clones, more than 75% of them present only once. From germline, CDR1 is SGHAT and CDR2 FQNNGV. The V segment lost 3 bases and the J segment 15 bases; nucleotides outside the gene matches: 8. The CDR3 totals 12 residues.

The V call is TRBV11-2, the J call TRBJ2-1, with 7 bases lining up with TRBD1. The clonotype was recovered from a man between 65 and 79 years old with acute or convalescent COVID-19. What was sequenced was peripheral blood. This CDR3 reads CASSFGTASPFF. CDR3 nucleotides: TGTGCCAGCAGCTTCGGGACAGCTAGTCCGTTCTTC.